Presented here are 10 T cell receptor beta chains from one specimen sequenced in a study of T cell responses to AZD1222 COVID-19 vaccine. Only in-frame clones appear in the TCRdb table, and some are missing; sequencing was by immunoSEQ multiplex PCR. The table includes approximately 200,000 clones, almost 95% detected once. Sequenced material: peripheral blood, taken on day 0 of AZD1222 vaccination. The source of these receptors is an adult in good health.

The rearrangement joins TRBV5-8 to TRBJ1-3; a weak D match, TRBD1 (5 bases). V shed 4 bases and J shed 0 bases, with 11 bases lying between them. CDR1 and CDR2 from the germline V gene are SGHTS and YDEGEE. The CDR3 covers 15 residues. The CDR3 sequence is CASSRGGASGNTIYF. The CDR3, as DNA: TGTGCCAGCAGCCGGGGGGGAGCCTCTGGAAACACCATATATTTT.

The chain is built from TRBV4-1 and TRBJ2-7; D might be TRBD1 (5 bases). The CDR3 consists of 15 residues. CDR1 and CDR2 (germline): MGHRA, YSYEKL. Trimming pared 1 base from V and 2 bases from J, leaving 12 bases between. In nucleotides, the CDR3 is TGCGCCAGCAGCCAAGTCCGACAGCTAACCTACGAGCAGTACTTC. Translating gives CASSQVRQLTYEQYF.

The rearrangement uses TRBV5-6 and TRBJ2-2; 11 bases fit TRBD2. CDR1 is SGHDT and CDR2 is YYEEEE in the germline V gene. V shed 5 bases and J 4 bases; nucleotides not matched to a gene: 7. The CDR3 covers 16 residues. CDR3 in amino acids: CASSPSGRPSTGELFF. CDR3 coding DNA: TGTGCCAGCAGTCCTAGCGGGAGGCCCTCCACCGGGGAGCTGTTTTTT.

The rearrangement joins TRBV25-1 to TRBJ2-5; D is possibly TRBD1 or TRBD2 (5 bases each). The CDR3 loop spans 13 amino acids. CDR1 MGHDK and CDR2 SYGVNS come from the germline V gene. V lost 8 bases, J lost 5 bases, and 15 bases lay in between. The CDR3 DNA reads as TGTGCCAGCTCCCCGGTGGGGGTTGAGACCCAGTACTTC. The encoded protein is CASSPVGVETQYF.

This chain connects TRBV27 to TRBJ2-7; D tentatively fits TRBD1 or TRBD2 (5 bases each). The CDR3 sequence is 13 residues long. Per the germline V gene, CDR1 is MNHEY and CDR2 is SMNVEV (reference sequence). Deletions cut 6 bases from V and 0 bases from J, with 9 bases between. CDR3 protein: CASRSGTSYEQYF. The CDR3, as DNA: TGTGCCAGCAGGTCCGGGACCTCCTACGAGCAGTACTTC.

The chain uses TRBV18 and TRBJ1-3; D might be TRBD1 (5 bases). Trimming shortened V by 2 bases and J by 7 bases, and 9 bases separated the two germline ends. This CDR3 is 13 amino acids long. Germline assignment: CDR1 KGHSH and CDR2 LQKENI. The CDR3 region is CASSPRDWNTIYF. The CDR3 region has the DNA TGTGCCAGCTCACCAAGGGACTGGAACACCATATATTTT.

Written as DNA, the CDR3 is TGTGCCACCAGCAGAACTTTACTAGCGGGAGGTTACAATGAGCAGTTCTTC. This encodes CATSRTLLAGGYNEQFF. V and J are TRBV15 and TRBJ2-1, with 12 bases aligning to TRBD2. With V trimmed by 2 bases and J by 4 bases, 6 bases remained unmatched. The CDR3 has 17 residues. From germline, CDR1 is LNHNV and CDR2 YYDKDF (reference sequence).

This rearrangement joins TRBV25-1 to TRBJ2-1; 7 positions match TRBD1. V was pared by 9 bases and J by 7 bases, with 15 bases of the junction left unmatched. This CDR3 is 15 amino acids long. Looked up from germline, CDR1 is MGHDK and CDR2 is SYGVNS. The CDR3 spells CASNGVVQGKNEQFF. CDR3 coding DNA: TGTGCCAGTAATGGAGTCGTACAGGGGAAGAATGAGCAGTTCTTC.

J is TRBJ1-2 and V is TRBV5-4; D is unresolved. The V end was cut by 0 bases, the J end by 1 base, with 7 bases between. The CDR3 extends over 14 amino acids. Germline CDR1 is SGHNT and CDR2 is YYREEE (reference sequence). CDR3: CASSLAEFNYGYTF. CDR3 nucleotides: TGTGCCAGCAGCTTGGCCGAATTTAACTATGGCTACACCTTC.

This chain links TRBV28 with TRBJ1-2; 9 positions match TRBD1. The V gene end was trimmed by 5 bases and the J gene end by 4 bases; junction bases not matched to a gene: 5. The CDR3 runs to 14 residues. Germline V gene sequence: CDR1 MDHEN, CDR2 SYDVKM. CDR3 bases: TGTGCCAGCAGTCGAAGGGACAGGGCCTATGGCTACACCTTC. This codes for CASSRRDRAYGYTF.